This T cell receptor beta chain was documented in a study of cytomegalovirus exposure and HLA in healthy donors. The length of the CDR3 is 13 residues. The V end was cut by 7 bases, the J end by 3 bases, with 12 bases between. CDR1 LNHDA and CDR2 SQIVND come from the germline V gene (reference sequence). Use of 60 Vbeta and 13 Jbeta primers characterized the PCR. The repertoire was sequenced with immunoSEQ multiplex PCR; TCRdb's copy has only in-frame clones and lacks some. The data contain 95,000 to 150,000 clones, 81% of them singletons. The material sequenced was PBMCs. The chain combines TRBV19 with TRBJ1-2; no firm D call. The clonotype comes from a young man in good health and CMV-seronegative. The CDR3 sequence is CASTPLADYGYTF. As DNA, the CDR3 is TGTGCCAGTACACCCTTAGCGGACTATGGCTACACCTTC. Filled out from reference TRBV19 and TRBJ1-2, the complete variable domain reads DGGITQSPKYLFRKEGQNVTLSCEQNLNHDAMYWYRQDPGQGLRLIYYSQIVNDFQKGDIAEGYSVSREKKESFPLTVTSAQKNPTAFYLCASTPLADYGYTFGSGTRLTVV.